This passage covers 5 T cell receptor beta chains from one sample sequenced in a study of blood T cell repertoires in COVID-19. Sequencing used immunoSEQ multiplex PCR; TCRdb keeps in-frame clones, though not all of them. Among tens of thousands of clones, about 79% were seen once, and the ten largest hold 7.5% to 8.5%. The sequencing input was peripheral blood. These receptors were collected from a human donor in a cohort sampled during active COVID-19.

The rearrangement links TRBV5-1 to TRBJ1-2, with 8 bases identical to TRBD1. The CDR3 contains 13 residues. Germline-derived CDR1 and CDR2 are SGHRS and YFSETQ. J lost 6 bases, V lost 2 bases, and 3 bases had no gene match. CDR3 residues: CASSLQGEDGYTF. DNA for the CDR3: TGCGCCAGCAGCTTACAGGGGGAGGATGGCTACACCTTC.

The V and J genes are TRBV7-2 and TRBJ1-5, with D uncertain. Trimming shortened V by 1 base and J by 0 bases, and 7 bases separated the two germline ends. Germline CDR1 reads SGHTA; CDR2 reads FQGNSA. CDR3 length: 15 amino acids. The CDR3, as DNA: TGTGCCAGCAGCTTAGTGGCCAATAGCAATCAGCCCCAGCATTTT. Its protein is CASSLVANSNQPQHF.

The V and J genes are TRBV27 and TRBJ1-5; TRBD1 matches at 9 bases. Germline CDR1 MNHEY, CDR2 SMNVEV (reference sequence). This CDR3 region has 14 residues. Trimming took 8 bases from V and 7 from J; bases not matched to a gene: 9. CDR3 in DNA: TGTGCCAGCGGCTACCCGGGACAGGGACAGCCCCAGCATTTT. Translated, it gives CASGYPGQGQPQHF.

The J gene is TRBJ2-7, the V gene TRBV7-9, with 10 bases lining up with TRBD1. J lost 4 bases, V lost 3 bases, and 3 bases had no gene match. CDR1 and CDR2 (germline): SEHNR, FQNEAQ (reference sequence). The CDR3 runs to 14 residues. As DNA, the CDR3 is TGTGCCAGCAGCTTGACAGGGGGCGATTACGAGCAGTACTTC. Translated: CASSLTGGDYEQYF.

The V call is TRBV24-1, the J call TRBJ2-2; 8 bases line up with TRBD1. The CDR3 runs 16 residues. Per the germline V gene, CDR1 is KGHDR and CDR2 is SFDVKD. J gave up 1 base and V 4 bases, and 4 bases lay outside the gene matches. DNA for the CDR3: TGTGCCACCAGTGACCCTGGACAGGGGAACACCGGGGAGCTGTTTTTT. This gives the protein CATSDPGQGNTGELFF.